This T cell receptor (beta chain) was observed in a study of T cell repertoires in cytomegalovirus infection. The overall study: Both a matching HLA type and CMV infection were indicated by public TCR beta signatures.

Concerning this clonotype itself: Its target is not known.

V lost 5 bases and J lost 0; bases outside the gene matches: 5. This CDR3 has 16 amino acids. The germline V gene has CDR1 SNHLY and CDR2 FYNNEI. TCRdb itself ran the reads through MiXCR, one entry per CDR3 protein. This sample has around 130,000 distinct CDR3 sequences, with 20% to 30% found just once. The genes are TRBV2 and TRBJ2-1; TRBD2 aligns across 9 bases. Sequences were obtained from PBMCs, sequenced either directly or after in vitro stimulation (not recorded which). The source of this sequence is a human donor in good health (CMV status not recorded). Some clones in this sample may be carry-over from other donors' samples. DNA of the CDR3: TGTGCCAGCAGTTTTAGTAGCGGGAGCTCCTACAATGAGCAGTTCTTC. Translation: CASSFSSGSSYNEQFF.